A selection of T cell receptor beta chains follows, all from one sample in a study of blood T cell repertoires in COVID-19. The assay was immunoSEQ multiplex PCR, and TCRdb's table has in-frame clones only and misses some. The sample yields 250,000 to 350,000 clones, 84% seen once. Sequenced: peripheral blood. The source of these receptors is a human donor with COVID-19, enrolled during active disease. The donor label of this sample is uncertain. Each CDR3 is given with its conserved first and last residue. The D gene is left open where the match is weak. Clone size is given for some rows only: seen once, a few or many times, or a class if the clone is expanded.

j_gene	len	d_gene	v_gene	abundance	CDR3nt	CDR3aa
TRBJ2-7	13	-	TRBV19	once	TGTGCCAGTAGTATTCGTACAGCCTACGAGCAGTACTTC	CASSIRTAYEQYF
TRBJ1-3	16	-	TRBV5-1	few	TGCGCCAGCAGCCCGGGGGGGGCTGGGCTTGGAAACACCATATATTTT	CASSPGGAGLGNTIYF
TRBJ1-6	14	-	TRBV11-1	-	TGTGCCAGCAGATCGCCGGGGTCGAATTCACCCCTCCACTTT	CASRSPGSNSPLHF
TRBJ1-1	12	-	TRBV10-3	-	TGTGCCATCAGTGCACAGAACACTGAAGCTTTCTTT	CAISAQNTEAFF
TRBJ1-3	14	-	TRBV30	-	TGTGCCTGGAATCCTGGGCACTCTGGAAACACCATATATTTT	CAWNPGHSGNTIYF
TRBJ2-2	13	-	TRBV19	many	TGTGCCAGTAGTATCGGGTACACCGGGGAGCTGTTTTTT	CASSIGYTGELFF
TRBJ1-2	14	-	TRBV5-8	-	TGTGCCAGCAGCTTCGGCAGGGGCCTATATGGCTACACCTTC	CASSFGRGLYGYTF
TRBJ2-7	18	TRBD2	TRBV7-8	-	TGTGCCAGCAGCTCGGGGACTAGCGGGTGGACCTCCCCTTACGAGCAGTACTTC	CASSSGTSGWTSPYEQYF
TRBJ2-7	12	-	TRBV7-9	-	TGTGCCAGCAGCCACGTGGGGGGAGGGCAGTACTTC	CASSHVGGGQYF
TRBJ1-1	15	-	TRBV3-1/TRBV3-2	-	TGTGCCAGCAGCCAACTCACCGGGGAGGACACTGAAGCTTTCTTT	CASSQLTGEDTEAFF
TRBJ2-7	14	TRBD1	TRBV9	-	TGTGCCAGCAGCGCCAGACAGGGGGCCTACGAGCAGTACTTC	CASSARQGAYEQYF
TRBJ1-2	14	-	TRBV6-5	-	TGTGCCAGCACTCTCTCCGGAAGGGGATCAGGCTACACCTTC	CASTLSGRGSGYTF
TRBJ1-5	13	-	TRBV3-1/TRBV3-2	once	TGTGCCAGCAGCCTTCAGGGTTATCAGCCCCAGCATTTT	CASSLQGYQPQHF
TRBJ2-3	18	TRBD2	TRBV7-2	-	TGTGCCAGCAGCTTATGGAGGGGAGGGAGGCCGGGGTCAGATACGCAGTATTTT	CASSLWRGGRPGSDTQYF
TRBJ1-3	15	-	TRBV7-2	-	TGTGCCAGCAGCCACAGGGATCTAACTGGAAACACCATATATTTT	CASSHRDLTGNTIYF
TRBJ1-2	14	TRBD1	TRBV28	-	TGTGCCAGCAGTTTAAGGGGGCGCCGGAATGGCTACACCTTC	CASSLRGRRNGYTF
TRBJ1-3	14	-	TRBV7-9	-	TGTGCCAGCAGCTTGGACACCTCTGGAAACACCATATATTTT	CASSLDTSGNTIYF
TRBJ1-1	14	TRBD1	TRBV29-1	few	TGCAGCGTCGGGGACAGGGCAATGAACACTGAAGCTTTCTTT	CSVGDRAMNTEAFF
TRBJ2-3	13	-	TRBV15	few	TGTGCCACCAGCAGAGATATTGCAGATACGCAGTATTTT	CATSRDIADTQYF
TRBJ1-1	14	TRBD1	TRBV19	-	TGTGCCAGTAGTATGGACAGGGACTTCACTGAAGCTTTCTTT	CASSMDRDFTEAFF
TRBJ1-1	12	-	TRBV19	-	TGTGCCAGTAGTTTAACAGGGTTTATAGCTTTCTTT	CASSLTGFIAFF
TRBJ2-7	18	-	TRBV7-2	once	TGTGCCAGCAGTCCAGAAGGGGCAGGTTTGATGGTGGGTCGCGAGCAGTACTTC	CASSPEGAGLMVGREQYF
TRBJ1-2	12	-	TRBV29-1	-	TGCAGCGTTGAATGGGGCAGGAGTGGCTACACCTTC	CSVEWGRSGYTF
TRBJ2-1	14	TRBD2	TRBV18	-	TGTGCCAGCTCACCCGGACTAGCGGCCAATGAGCAGTTCTTC	CASSPGLAANEQFF
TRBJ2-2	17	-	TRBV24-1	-	TGTGCCACCAGTGATCGGGCAGGGTCCACCTTCACCGGGGAGCTGTTTTTT	CATSDRAGSTFTGELFF
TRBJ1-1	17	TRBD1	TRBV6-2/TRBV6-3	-	TGTGCCAGCAGTTCCCCAGCCGACAGGGTAAAAGGTACTGAAGCTTTCTTT	CASSSPADRVKGTEAFF
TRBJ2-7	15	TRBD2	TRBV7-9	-	TGTGCCAGCAGCTTAGGCGGGAGGGCCGGCGACGAGCAGTACTTC	CASSLGGRAGDEQYF
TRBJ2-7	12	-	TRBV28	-	TGTGCCACCGAAGAAGAGGGCCACGAGCAGTACTTC	CATEEEGHEQYF
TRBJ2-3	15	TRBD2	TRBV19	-	TGTGCCAGTAGCATACTAGCGGGACGGGTAGATACGCAGTATTTT	CASSILAGRVDTQYF
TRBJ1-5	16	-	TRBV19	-	TGTGCCAGTAGTATAGGCGGAGCCTATAGCAATCAGCCCCAGCATTTT	CASSIGGAYSNQPQHF
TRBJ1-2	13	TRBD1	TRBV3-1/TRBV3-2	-	TGTGCCAGCAGCCCCTGGACAGGGAATGGCTACACCTTC	CASSPWTGNGYTF
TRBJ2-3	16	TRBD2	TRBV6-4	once	TGTGCCAGCAGTGACGCGGCGGGAGTCGGATCAGATACGCAGTATTTT	CASSDAAGVGSDTQYF
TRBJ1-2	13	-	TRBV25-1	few	TGTGCCAGCAGAGCACAGGGAATCTATGGCTACACCTTC	CASRAQGIYGYTF
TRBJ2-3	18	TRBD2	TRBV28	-	TGTGCCAGCAAGACTAGCGGTCCATCCTCCCCAAGCGTAGATACGCAGTATTTT	CASKTSGPSSPSVDTQYF
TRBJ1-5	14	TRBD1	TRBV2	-	TGTGCCAGCACCCCGACAGGGGGGGATCAGCCCCAGCATTTT	CASTPTGGDQPQHF
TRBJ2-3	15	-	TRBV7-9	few	TGTGCCAGCAGCTTAGCGGGGGCCGGCCTGGTAAGGCAGTATTTT	CASSLAGAGLVRQYF
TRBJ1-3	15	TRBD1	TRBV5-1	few	TGCGCCAGCAGCTTGGCCGTCGGGACAGCGAACACCATATATTTT	CASSLAVGTANTIYF
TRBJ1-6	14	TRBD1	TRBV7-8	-	TGTGCCAGCAGCTCGGGACAGGAGAATTCACCCCTCCACTTT	CASSSGQENSPLHF
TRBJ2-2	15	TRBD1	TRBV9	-	TGTGCCAGCAGGGTTGGGACAGGTAACACCGGGGAGCTGTTTTTT	CASRVGTGNTGELFF
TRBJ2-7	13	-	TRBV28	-	TGTGCCAGCGGCGGGACGGTATCCTACGAGCAGTACTTC	CASGGTVSYEQYF